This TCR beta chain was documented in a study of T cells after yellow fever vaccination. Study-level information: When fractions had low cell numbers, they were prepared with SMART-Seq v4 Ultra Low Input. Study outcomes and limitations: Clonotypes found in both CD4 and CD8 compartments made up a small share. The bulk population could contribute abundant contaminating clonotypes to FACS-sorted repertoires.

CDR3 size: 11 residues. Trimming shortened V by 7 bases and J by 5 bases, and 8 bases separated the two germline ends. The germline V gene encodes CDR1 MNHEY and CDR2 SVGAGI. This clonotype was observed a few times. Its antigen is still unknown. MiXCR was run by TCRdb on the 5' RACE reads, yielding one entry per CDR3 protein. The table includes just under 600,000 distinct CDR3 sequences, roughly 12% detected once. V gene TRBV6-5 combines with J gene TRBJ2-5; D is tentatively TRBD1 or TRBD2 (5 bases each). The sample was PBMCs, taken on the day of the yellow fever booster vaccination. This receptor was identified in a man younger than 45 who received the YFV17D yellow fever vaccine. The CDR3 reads CASKWGETQYF. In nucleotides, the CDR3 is TGTGCCAGCAAATGGGGGGAGACCCAGTACTTC.